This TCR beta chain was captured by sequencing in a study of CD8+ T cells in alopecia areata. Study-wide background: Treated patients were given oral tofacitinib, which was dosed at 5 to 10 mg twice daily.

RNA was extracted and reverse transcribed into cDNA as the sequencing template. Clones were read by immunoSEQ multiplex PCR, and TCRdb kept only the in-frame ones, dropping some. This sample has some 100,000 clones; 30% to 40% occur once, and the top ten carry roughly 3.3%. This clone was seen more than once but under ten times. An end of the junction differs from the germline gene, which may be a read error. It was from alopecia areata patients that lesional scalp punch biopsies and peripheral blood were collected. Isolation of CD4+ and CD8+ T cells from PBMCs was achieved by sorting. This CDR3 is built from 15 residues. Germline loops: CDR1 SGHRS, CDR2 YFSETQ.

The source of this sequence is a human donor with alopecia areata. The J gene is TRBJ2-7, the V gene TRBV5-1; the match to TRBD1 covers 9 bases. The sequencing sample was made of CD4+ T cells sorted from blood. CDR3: CASSSSGTGMIWRDF. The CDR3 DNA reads TGCGCCAGCAGCTCGTCCGGGACAGGGATGATATGGCGAGACTTC. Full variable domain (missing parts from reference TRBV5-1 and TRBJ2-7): KAGVTQTPRYLIKTRGQQVTLSCSPISGHRSVSWYQQTPGQGLQFLFEYFSETQRNKGNFPGRFSGRQFSNSRSEMNVSTLELGDSALYLCASSSSGTGMIWRDFGPGTRLTVT.